These 30 T cell receptor beta chains were sequenced from one sample in a study of blood T cell repertoires in COVID-19. Data came from immunoSEQ multiplex PCR; TCRdb stores just in-frame clones and leaves some out. Of 150,000 to 200,000 clones listed, around 85% were seen once; the top ten hold approximately 2.1%. Sequences were obtained from peripheral blood. The source of these receptors is a man aged 70 or older with active or convalescent COVID-19.

The rearrangement joins TRBV1 to TRBJ2-3; the table's TRBD1 call for D was not verified on the DNA. TRBV1 is designated a pseudogene. CDR3 length: 12 residues. CDR3 sequence reads: CTPHSCTDTQYF. CDR3 bases: TGCACCCCCCACAGTTGCACAGATACGCAGTATTTT.

The rearrangement links TRBV6-5 to TRBJ1-5; 7 bases are shared with TRBD1. Germline V gene sequence: CDR1 MNHEY, CDR2 SVGAGI. The CDR3 is 13 amino acids. Trimming cost V 8 bases and J 3 bases; bases outside gene matches: 4. CDR3 amino acids: CASQTGFNQPQHF. For the CDR3, the DNA is TGTGCCAGCCAGACAGGGTTCAATCAGCCCCAGCATTTT.

The chain recombines TRBV4-1 with TRBJ2-6; D might be TRBD2 (5 bases). Trimming left V 0 bases short and J 0 bases short, with 12 bases between. The CDR3 covers 18 residues. The germline CDR1 and CDR2 sequences are MGHRA and YSYEKL. The CDR3 protein is CASSQDPGSPSGANVLTF. The CDR3 region has the DNA TGCGCCAGCAGCCAAGATCCGGGATCCCCCTCTGGGGCCAACGTCCTGACTTTC.

The chain uses TRBV5-4 and TRBJ2-5; 9 nucleotides agree with TRBD2. This CDR3 has 14 residues. Germline CDR1 and CDR2: SGHNT and YYREEE (reference sequence). V dropped 0 bases and J dropped 9; count of bases not matched to a gene: 6. For the CDR3, the DNA is TGTGCCAGCAGCTTGGGGCGGGAGGGCCCTCCCCAGTACTTC. Translated: CASSLGREGPPQYF.

The V gene is TRBV28, the J gene TRBJ1-5; maybe TRBD1 (6 bases). V shed 3 bases and J shed 1 base, with 10 bases lying between them. This CDR3 has 15 amino acids. Germline values: CDR1 MDHEN, CDR2 SYDVKM. Here the CDR3 DNA reads TGTGCCAGCAGTTTCTTGGGGGCAAGCAATCAGCCCCAGCATTTT. Translating it yields CASSFLGASNQPQHF.

This chain uses TRBV19 with TRBJ2-3, with 9 positions matching TRBD2. The CDR3 length is 15 residues. CDR1 is LNHDA and CDR2 is SQIVND in the germline V gene (reference sequence). Trimming took 7 bases from V and 9 from J; bases not matched to a gene: 14. The CDR3 is CASNPQELAGGTQYF. The CDR3 DNA reads as TGTGCCAGTAACCCACAGGAACTAGCGGGTGGGACGCAGTATTTT.

The chain couples TRBV7-9 to TRBJ1-2, with D possibly being TRBD1 (6 bases). Germline CDR1 and CDR2: SEHNR and FQNEAQ (reference sequence). V was clipped by 2 bases and J by 6 bases, with 16 bases between them. The CDR3 length is 15 residues. The CDR3 DNA is TGTGCCAGCAGCTTACGGACAGCCGAACTAGATGGCTACACCTTC. Its protein is CASSLRTAELDGYTF.

V is TRBV11-2 and J is TRBJ2-5; 8 bases line up with TRBD1. CDR1 is SGHAT and CDR2 is FQNNGV in the germline V gene. The CDR3 loop spans 14 amino acids. V lost 5 bases and J lost 2; bases outside the gene matches: 4. In DNA, the CDR3 is TGTGCCAGCAGCGGAGGGACAGGTCAAGAGACCCAGTACTTC. Its translation: CASSGGTGQETQYF.

DNA of the CDR3: TGTGCCAGCAGTTACCGGACTAGCGGGAACACAGATACGCAGTATTTT. Protein sequence: CASSYRTSGNTDTQYF. The chain has TRBV6-2 or TRBV6-3 and TRBJ2-3, with 12 bases matching TRBD2. V shed 2 bases and J 2 bases; nucleotides not matched to a gene: 2. The CDR3 runs to 16 residues. The germline V gene encodes CDR1 MNHEY and CDR2 SVGEGT.

J is TRBJ1-4 and V is TRBV3-1 (or the pseudogene TRBV3-2); 8 bases are a match to TRBD1. The CDR3 has 13 amino acids. The germline V gene encodes CDR1 LGHDT and CDR2 YNNKEL (reference sequence). V shed 8 bases, J shed 5 bases, and the junction held 4 bases outside the gene matches. CDR3 bases: TGTGCCAGCGGAAGGACAGGGAATGAAAAACTGTTTTTT. As protein: CASGRTGNEKLFF.

CDR3 residues: CAISESWDTNTEAFF. CDR3 nucleotides: TGTGCCATCAGTGAGTCCTGGGACACGAACACTGAAGCTTTCTTT. The chain links TRBV10-3 to TRBJ1-1, with a possible D match to TRBD1 (6 bases). The germline CDR1 and CDR2 sequences are ENHRY and SYGVKD. The CDR3 length is 15 residues. Trimming took off 0 bases at V and 1 base at J, with 9 bases between the two ends.

This clone was seen a single time. V gene TRBV6-5 combines with J gene TRBJ2-1; 11 bases fit TRBD2. With V trimmed by 7 bases and J by 15 bases, 8 bases remained unmatched. The germline CDR1 and CDR2 sequences are MNHEY and SVGAGI. The CDR3 runs 12 residues. CDR3 amino acids: CASTASGRSGFF. In nucleotides, the CDR3 is TGTGCCAGCACTGCTAGCGGGAGGTCCGGGTTCTTC.

This clone has only one observation. The genes are TRBV5-4 and TRBJ1-2, with D possibly TRBD1 on 5 matching bases. Trimming removed 5 bases at V and 4 bases at J, with 21 bases between. CDR1 is SGHNT, CDR2 YYREEE, per germline (reference sequence). CDR3 length: 16 amino acids. The CDR3 DNA reads as TGTGCCAGCAGGGAGGGCGCGGGGCCCGCGGGCTATGGCTACACCTTC. Its translation is CASREGAGPAGYGYTF.

The count of this clone is one. The CDR3 sequence: CASSSTGQQGFYGYTF. The DNA for the CDR3 is TGTGCCAGCAGCTCGACAGGGCAACAGGGATTCTATGGCTACACCTTC. V and J are TRBV7-2 and TRBJ1-2; 7 nucleotides line up with TRBD1. J lost 4 bases, V lost 4 bases, and 12 bases had no gene match. Germline V lookup: CDR1 SGHTA, CDR2 FQGNSA. This CDR3 region has 16 residues.

The chain uses TRBV9 and TRBJ1-1; 8 bases fit TRBD1. CDR1 and CDR2 from the germline V gene are SGDLS and YYNGEE. V was clipped by 4 bases and J by 5 bases; unmatched bases: 10. The CDR3 contains 15 residues. For the CDR3, the DNA is TGTGCCAGCAGCACACGGACAGGGTGGGATACTGAAGCTTTCTTT. As protein: CASSTRTGWDTEAFF.

J is TRBJ1-2 and V is TRBV30, with D perhaps matching TRBD1 (6 bases). This CDR3 region has 15 residues. Germline loops: CDR1 GTSNPN, CDR2 SVGIG (reference sequence). With 0 bases removed from V and 7 bases from J, the gap between germline ends came to 18 bases. The CDR3 region has the DNA TGTGCCTGGAGTGTACTAAGAGAGGGGGTGGGTGGCTACACCTTC. It encodes CAWSVLREGVGGYTF.

The rearrangement uses TRBV11-2 and TRBJ2-3, with D perhaps TRBD1 (5 bases). CDR3 length equals 15 residues. The germline V gene has CDR1 SGHAT and CDR2 FQNNGV. The germline V and J ends were trimmed by 0 bases and 4 bases, with 11 bases remaining between them. CDR3 loop: CASSLDQGSSDTQYF. The DNA of the CDR3 is TGTGCCAGCAGCTTAGACCAGGGTTCATCAGATACGCAGTATTTT.

The chain links TRBV3-1 (or the pseudogene TRBV3-2) to TRBJ2-1; the match to TRBD2 covers 13 bases. This CDR3 is built from 17 residues. V lost 4 bases and J lost 5; bases outside the gene matches: 8. Germline lookup yields CDR1 LGHDT and CDR2 YNNKEL (reference sequence). CDR3 loop: CASSPRLAGGADNEQFF. The CDR3 nucleotides are TGTGCCAGCAGCCCAAGACTAGCGGGGGGCGCAGACAATGAGCAGTTCTTC.

V is TRBV28 and J is TRBJ2-2, with D perhaps TRBD1 (8 bases). Germline V CDR1 and CDR2: MDHEN, SYDVKM. The CDR3 extends over 17 amino acids. With 6 bases removed from V and 1 base from J, the gap between germline ends came to 18 bases. CDR3 sequence (DNA): TGTGCCAGCAGCCTAAGGGGAGGGACAGGGAACACCGGGGAGCTGTTTTTT. Residues: CASSLRGGTGNTGELFF.

The genes are TRBV6-5 and TRBJ1-3; TRBD1 agrees at 8 bases. The germline V gene has CDR1 MNHEY and CDR2 SVGAGI. This CDR3 spans 15 amino acids. J lost 8 bases, V lost 10 bases, and 16 bases had no gene match. The CDR3 here is CATQTPRTGQYTIYF. CDR3 nucleotides: TGTGCCACGCAAACCCCCCGGACAGGGCAATACACCATATATTTT.

In its sample, this clone was seen a few times. The rearrangement links TRBV15 to TRBJ1-5; TRBD1 matches 7 bases. J was trimmed by 0 bases and V by 8 bases; bases with no gene match: 4. The CDR3 runs 14 residues. CDR1 is LNHNV, CDR2 YYDKDF, per germline (reference sequence). CDR3 sequence: CATQDRASNQPQHF. CDR3 coding DNA: TGTGCCACCCAAGACAGGGCTAGCAATCAGCCCCAGCATTTT.

The rearrangement joins TRBV5-6 to TRBJ2-5, with a possible D match to TRBD2 (6 bases). Trimming left V 7 bases short and J 9 bases short, with 22 bases between. From germline, CDR1 is SGHDT and CDR2 YYEEEE. The CDR3 extends over 14 amino acids. The CDR3 sequence: CASARRDPRAAQYF. CDR3 DNA: TGTGCCAGCGCACGGCGGGATCCAAGAGCGGCCCAGTACTTC.

The chain carries TRBV5-4 and TRBJ2-1, with TRBD2 matching over 7 bases. Germline CDR1 SGHNT, CDR2 YYREEE (reference sequence). Trimming at V came to 4 bases and at J to 4 bases, leaving 5 bases not matched to a gene. This CDR3 is built from 14 residues. CDR3 coding DNA: TGTGCCAGCAGCGAGGGACTAAGATACAATGAGCAGTTCTTC. It is translated as CASSEGLRYNEQFF.

The chain couples TRBV11-3 to TRBJ2-1; D remains unclear. This CDR3 has 15 residues. The germline CDR1 and CDR2 sequences are SGHNT and YENEEA. Trimming shortened V by 5 bases and J by 0 bases, and 11 bases separated the two germline ends. In nucleotides, the CDR3 is TGTGCCAGCAGCCCCGGAGTAGCCTCCTACAATGAGCAGTTCTTC. Translation gives CASSPGVASYNEQFF.

The chain couples TRBV19 to TRBJ1-4, with 8 positions matching TRBD1. This CDR3 contains 16 residues. V shed 10 bases, J shed 3 bases, and the junction held 13 bases outside the gene matches. Per the germline V gene, CDR1 is LNHDA and CDR2 is SQIVND (reference sequence). CDR3 region: CAINQGADLSNEKLFF. The CDR3 nucleotides read TGTGCCATTAACCAGGGGGCGGATTTATCTAATGAAAAACTGTTTTTT.

The chain combines TRBV6-2 or TRBV6-3 with TRBJ2-7; 9 nucleotides agree with TRBD1. The germline CDR1 and CDR2 sequences are MNHEY and SVGEGT. The CDR3 is 20 residues long. J lost 0 bases, V lost 0 bases, and 15 bases had no gene match. Here the CDR3 reads CASSYSSTPGQGKISYEQYF. The CDR3 DNA reads TGTGCCAGCAGTTACTCGAGCACCCCGGGACAGGGAAAAATCTCCTACGAGCAGTACTTC.

The CDR3 here is CASGGGNYGYTF. CDR3 DNA: TGTGCCAGCGGAGGAGGGAACTATGGCTACACCTTC. The J gene is TRBJ1-2, the V gene TRBV28, with unresolved D. V gave up 8 bases and J gave up 2 bases, with 9 bases separating them. The germline V gene has CDR1 MDHEN and CDR2 SYDVKM. CDR3 length: 12 amino acids.

The rearrangement joins TRBV2 to TRBJ2-1, with TRBD2 matching 8 bases. Germline V gives CDR1 SNHLY, CDR2 FYNNEI. This CDR3 comprises 14 residues. After removal of 8 bases from V and 4 bases from J, the junction contained 7 bases not matched to a gene. The CDR3 protein is CASGSGGSYNEQFF. For the CDR3, the DNA is TGTGCCAGCGGCAGCGGGGGATCTTACAATGAGCAGTTCTTC.

This chain's CDR3 is CASNIDNSNYGYTF. CDR3 nucleotides: TGTGCCAGCAATATCGACAACTCTAACTATGGCTACACCTTC. This rearrangement joins TRBV6-5 to TRBJ1-2; D is unclear. The V end lost 7 bases, the J end lost 0 bases, and 12 bases lay between the germline ends. This CDR3 has 14 residues. Germline V CDR1 and CDR2: MNHEY, SVGAGI.

This chain joins TRBV18 and TRBJ2-5; possible D gene TRBD1, 6 bases. There are 14 residues in the CDR3. Trimming took 2 bases from V and 2 from J, leaving 9 bases between them. The germline V gene encodes CDR1 KGHSH and CDR2 LQKENI. The CDR3 DNA sequence: TGTGCCAGCTCACCAGCGACAGGACAAGAGACCCAGTACTTC. Translation: CASSPATGQETQYF.